This TCR beta chain emerged from a study of T-cell reconstitution after alpha-beta-depleted transplantation in children (dated by TCRdb to about 2016). Notes on the research overall: Using TCR repertoire profiling, the study followed T-cell immune reconstitution in a quantitative way in children after TCRalphabeta/CD19-depleted allogeneic hematopoietic cell transplantation.

Library generation was performed with PCR. For sequencing, an Illumina HiSeq 2500 was employed. TCR library preparation used molecular barcoding, with unique molecular identifiers applied to normalize quantification of the TCRbeta repertoire. In-frame beta chains were kept once TCRdb had trimmed the public reads at Q25 with fastp and called clones with MiXCR. When rows share a CDR3 protein, they turn into one entry using the most common DNA and genes. The table for this sample lists 90,000 to 100,000 distinct CDR3 sequences; 9% to 15% of them were counted only once. The ten largest make up roughly 14% of the sample. The CDR3 goes from the cysteine to the phenylalanine over 12 residues. Solely the CDR3 DNA is kept, with 36 bases framed from the first base. Trimming costs V 5 bases and J 5 bases, and their ends lie 9 bases apart. CDR1 and CDR2 are read off the germline V gene as SGHRS and YFSETQ. This clonotype was recorded at least ten times. The specificity of this receptor is unknown. No per-base quality is available; no much larger clone lies one base away.

This specimen was PBMCs from the stem cell graft donor, taken from the stem cell graft. The rearranged segments are TRBV5-1 and TRBJ2-3; the D gene is perhaps TRBD1, from 6 matching bases. The sequence was obtained from a human donor who donated a stem cell graft to a child with inherited bone marrow failure. The base sequence is TGCGCCAGCAGTTCACAGGGAGATACGCAGTATTTT. The encoded protein is CASSSQGDTQYF.